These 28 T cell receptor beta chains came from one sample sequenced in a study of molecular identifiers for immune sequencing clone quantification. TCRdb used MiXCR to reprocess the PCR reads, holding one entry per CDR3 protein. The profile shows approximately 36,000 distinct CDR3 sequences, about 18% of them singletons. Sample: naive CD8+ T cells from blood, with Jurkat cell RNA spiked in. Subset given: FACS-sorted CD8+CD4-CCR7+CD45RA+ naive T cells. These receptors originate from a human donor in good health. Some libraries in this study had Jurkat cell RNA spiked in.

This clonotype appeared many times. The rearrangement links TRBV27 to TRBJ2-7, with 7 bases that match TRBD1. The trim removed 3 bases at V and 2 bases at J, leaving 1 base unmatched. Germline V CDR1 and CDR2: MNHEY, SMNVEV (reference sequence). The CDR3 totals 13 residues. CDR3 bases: TGTGCCAGCAGTTTGGGACAGCCCTACGAGCAGTACTTC. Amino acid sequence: CASSLGQPYEQYF.

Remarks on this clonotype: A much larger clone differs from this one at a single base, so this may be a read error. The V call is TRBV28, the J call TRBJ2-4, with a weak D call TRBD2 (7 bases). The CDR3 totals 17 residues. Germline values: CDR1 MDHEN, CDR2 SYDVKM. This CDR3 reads CAISLLRLGGPGNIQYF. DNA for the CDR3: TGTGCCATCAGTTTATTACGACTGGGGGGGCCAGGCAACATTCAGTACTTC.

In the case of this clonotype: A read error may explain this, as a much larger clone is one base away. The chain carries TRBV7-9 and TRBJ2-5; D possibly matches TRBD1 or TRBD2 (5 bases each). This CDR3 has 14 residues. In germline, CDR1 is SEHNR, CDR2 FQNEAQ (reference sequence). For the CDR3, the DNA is TGTGCCAGCAGCCCACCGGCAGGGAGAGAGACCAAGTACTTC. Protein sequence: CASSPPAGRETKYF.

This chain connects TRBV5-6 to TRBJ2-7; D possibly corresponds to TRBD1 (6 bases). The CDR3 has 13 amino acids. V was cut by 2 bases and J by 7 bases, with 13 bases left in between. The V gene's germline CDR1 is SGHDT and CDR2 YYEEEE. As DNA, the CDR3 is TGTGCCAGCAGCTTTATGACAGGACAGGAGCAGTACTTC. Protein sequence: CASSFMTGQEQYF. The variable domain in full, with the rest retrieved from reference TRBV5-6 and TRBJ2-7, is DAGVTQSPTHLIKTRGQQVTLRCSPKSGHDTVSWYQQALGQGPQFIFQYYEEEERQRGNFPDRFSGHQFPNYSSELNVNALLLGDSALYLCASSFMTGQEQYFGPGTRLTVT.

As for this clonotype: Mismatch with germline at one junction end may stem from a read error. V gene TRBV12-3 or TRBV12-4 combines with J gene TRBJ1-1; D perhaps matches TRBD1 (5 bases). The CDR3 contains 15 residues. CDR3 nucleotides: TGTGCCGGCAGCCCACGGGGTGGGGGGAACACTGAAGCTTTCTTT. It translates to CAGSPRGGGNTEAFF.

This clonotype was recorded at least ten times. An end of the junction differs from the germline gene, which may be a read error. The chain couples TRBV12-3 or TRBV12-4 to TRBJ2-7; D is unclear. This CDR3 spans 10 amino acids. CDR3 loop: CASNTYAQYF. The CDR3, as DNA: TGTGCCAGCAATACCTACGCGCAGTACTTC.

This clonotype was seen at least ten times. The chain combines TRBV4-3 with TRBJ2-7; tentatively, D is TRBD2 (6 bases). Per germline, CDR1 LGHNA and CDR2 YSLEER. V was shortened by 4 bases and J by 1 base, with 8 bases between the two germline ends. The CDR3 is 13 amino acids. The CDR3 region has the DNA TGCGCCAGCAGCCTTAGCGGTTCCTACGAGCAGTACTTC. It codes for CASSLSGSYEQYF.

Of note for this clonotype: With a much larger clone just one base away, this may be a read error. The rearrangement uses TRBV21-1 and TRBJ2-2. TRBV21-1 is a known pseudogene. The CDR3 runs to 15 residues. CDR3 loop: CASSKREANTGELFF. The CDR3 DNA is TGTGCCAGCAGCAAACGAGAAGCGAACACCGGGGAGCTGTTTTTT.

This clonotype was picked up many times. The CDR3 region is CASSPTRSGSLEQYF. As DNA, the CDR3 is TGTGCCAGCAGCCCTACTAGGAGCGGGAGTCTCGAGCAGTACTTC. The V gene is TRBV12-3 or TRBV12-4, the J gene TRBJ2-7; 8 bases are shared with TRBD2. CDR3 length: 15 amino acids. With V trimmed by 6 bases and J by 6 bases, 13 bases remained unmatched.

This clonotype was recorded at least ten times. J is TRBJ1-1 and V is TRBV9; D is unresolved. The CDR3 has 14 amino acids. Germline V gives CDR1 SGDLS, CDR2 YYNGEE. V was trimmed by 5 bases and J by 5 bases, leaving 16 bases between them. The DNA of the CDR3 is TGTGCCAGCAGTGAGGGTCCGTTGGGGACTGAAGCTTTCTTT. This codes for CASSEGPLGTEAFF.

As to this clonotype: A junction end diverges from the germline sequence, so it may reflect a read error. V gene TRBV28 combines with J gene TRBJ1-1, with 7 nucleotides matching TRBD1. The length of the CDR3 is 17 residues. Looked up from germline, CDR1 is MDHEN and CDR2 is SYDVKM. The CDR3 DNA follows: TGTGCCAGCAGTCTCTATTGGGACAGCTCAATGAACACTAAAGCTCTCTTT. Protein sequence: CASSLYWDSSMNTKALF.

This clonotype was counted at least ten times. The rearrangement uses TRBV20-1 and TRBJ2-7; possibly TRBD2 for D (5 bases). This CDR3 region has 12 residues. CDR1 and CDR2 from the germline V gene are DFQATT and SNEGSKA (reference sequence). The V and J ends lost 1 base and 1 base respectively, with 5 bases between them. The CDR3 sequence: CSARAGSYEQYF. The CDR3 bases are TGCAGTGCTAGAGCGGGGTCCTACGAGCAGTACTTC.

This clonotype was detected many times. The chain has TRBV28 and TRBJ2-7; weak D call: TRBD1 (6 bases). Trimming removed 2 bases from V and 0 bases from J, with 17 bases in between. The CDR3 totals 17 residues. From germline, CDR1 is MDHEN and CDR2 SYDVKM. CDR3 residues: CASSLNPGQTLSYEQYF. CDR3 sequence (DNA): TGTGCCAGCAGTTTAAACCCCGGACAGACACTCTCCTACGAGCAGTACTTC.

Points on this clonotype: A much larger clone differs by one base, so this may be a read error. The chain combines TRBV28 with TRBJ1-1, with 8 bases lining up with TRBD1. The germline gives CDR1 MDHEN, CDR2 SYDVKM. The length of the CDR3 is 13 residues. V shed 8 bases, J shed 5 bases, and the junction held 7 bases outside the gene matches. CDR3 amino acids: CASGAHRGTEAFF. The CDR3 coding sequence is TGTGCCAGCGGTGCACACAGGGGGACTGAAGCTTTCTTT.

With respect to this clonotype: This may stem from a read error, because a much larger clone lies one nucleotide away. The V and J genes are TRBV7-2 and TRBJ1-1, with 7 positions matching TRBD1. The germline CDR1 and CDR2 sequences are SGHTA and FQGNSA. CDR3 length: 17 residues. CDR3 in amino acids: CSSSSYRGQPDAIEAFF. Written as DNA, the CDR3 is TGTTCCAGCAGCTCATACCGGGGACAGCCAGATGCCATCGAAGCTTTCTTT.

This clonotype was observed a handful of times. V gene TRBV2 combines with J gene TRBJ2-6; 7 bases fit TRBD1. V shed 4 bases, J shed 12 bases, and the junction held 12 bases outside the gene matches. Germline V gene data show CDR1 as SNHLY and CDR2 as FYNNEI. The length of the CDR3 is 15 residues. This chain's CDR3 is CASSGDGQDSFVLTF. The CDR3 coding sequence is TGTGCCAGCAGTGGCGATGGACAGGATTCTTTCGTCCTGACTTTC. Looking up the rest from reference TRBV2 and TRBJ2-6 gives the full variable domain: EPEVTQTPSHQVTQMGQEVILRCVPISNHLYFYWYRQILGQKVEFLVSFYNNEISEKSEIFDDQFSVERPDGSNFTLKIRSTKLEDSAMYFCASSGDGQDSFVLTFGAGSRLTVL.

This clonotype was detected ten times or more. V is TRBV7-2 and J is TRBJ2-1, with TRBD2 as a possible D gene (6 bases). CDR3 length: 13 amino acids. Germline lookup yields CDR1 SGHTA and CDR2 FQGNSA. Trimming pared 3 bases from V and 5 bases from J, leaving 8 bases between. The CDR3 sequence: CASSFRGDNEQFF. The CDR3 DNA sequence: TGTGCCAGCAGCTTTCGCGGGGACAATGAGCAGTTCTTC.

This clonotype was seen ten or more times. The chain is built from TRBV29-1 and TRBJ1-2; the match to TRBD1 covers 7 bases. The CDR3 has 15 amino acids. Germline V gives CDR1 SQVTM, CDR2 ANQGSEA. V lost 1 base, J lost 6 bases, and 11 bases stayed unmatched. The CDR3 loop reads CSVEGRGGGGNGYTF. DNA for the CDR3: TGCAGCGTTGAAGGAAGAGGGGGCGGGGGCAATGGCTACACCTTC.

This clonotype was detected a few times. CDR3 DNA: TGTGCCAGCGGAAAAACCTACGAGCAGTACTTC. Its protein is CASGKTYEQYF. V usage is TRBV28 and J usage is TRBJ2-7; D is ambiguous. Germline lookup yields CDR1 MDHEN and CDR2 SYDVKM. The CDR3 spans 11 residues. The V end was cut by 8 bases, the J end by 2 bases, with 7 bases between.

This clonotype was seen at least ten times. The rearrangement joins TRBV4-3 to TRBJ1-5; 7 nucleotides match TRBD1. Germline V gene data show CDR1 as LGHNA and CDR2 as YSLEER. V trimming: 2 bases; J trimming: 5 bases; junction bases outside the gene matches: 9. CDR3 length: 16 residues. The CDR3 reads CASSQRTGEGDQPQHF. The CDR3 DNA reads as TGCGCCAGCAGCCAACGTACAGGGGAGGGGGATCAGCCCCAGCATTTT.

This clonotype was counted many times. The CDR3 protein is CASSYSLGGTGELFF. The CDR3 coding sequence is TGTGCCAGCAGTTACTCGTTGGGTGGCACCGGGGAGCTGTTTTTT. This chain uses TRBV6-5 with TRBJ2-2; D unresolved. Trimming left V 0 bases short and J 4 bases short, with 9 bases between. Germline CDR1 and CDR2: MNHEY and SVGAGI. There are 15 residues in the CDR3.

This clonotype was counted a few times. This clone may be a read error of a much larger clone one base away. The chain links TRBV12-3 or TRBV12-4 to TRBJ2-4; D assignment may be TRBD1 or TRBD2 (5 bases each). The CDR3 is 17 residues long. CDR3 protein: CACSLRGPTTGKNIQYF. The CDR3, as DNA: TGTGCCTGCAGTTTAAGGGGACCGACCACCGGGAAAAACATTCAGTACTTC.

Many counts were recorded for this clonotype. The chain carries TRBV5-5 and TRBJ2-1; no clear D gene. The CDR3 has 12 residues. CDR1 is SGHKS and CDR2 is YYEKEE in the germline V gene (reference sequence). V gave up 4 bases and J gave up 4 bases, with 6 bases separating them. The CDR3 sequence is CASSPGYNEQFF. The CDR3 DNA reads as TGTGCCAGCAGCCCCGGGTACAATGAGCAGTTCTTC. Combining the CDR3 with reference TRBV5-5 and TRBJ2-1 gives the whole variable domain DAGVTQSPTHLIKTRGQQVTLRCSPISGHKSVSWYQQVLGQGPQFIFQYYEKEERGRGNFPDRFSARQFPNYSSELNVNALLLGDSALYLCASSPGYNEQFFGPGTRLTVL.

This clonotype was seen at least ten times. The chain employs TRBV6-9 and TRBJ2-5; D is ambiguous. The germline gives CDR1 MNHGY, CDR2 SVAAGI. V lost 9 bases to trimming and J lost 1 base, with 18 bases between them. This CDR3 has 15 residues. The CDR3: CARPLSLGRQETQYF. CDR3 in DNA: TGTGCCAGACCCCTATCCCTCGGACGCCAAGAGACCCAGTACTTC.

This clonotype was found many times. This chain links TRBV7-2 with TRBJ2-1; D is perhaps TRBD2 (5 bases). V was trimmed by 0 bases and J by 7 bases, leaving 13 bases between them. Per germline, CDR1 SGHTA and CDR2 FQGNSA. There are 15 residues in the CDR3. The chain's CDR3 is CASSLAEGLGNEQFF. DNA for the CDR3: TGTGCCAGCAGCTTAGCAGAGGGCCTTGGGAATGAGCAGTTCTTC. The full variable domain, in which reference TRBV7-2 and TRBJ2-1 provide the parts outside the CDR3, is GAGVSQSPSNKVTEKGKDVELRCDPISGHTALYWYRQSLGQGLEFLIYFQGNSAPDKSGLPSDRFSAERTGGSVSTLTIQRTQQEDSAVYLCASSLAEGLGNEQFFGPGTRLTVL.

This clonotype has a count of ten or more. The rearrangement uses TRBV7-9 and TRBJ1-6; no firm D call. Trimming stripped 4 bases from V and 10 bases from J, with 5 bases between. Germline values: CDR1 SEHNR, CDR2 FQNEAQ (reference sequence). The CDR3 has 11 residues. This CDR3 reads CASSSESPLHF. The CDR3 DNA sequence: TGTGCCAGCAGCTCTGAATCACCCCTCCACTTT.

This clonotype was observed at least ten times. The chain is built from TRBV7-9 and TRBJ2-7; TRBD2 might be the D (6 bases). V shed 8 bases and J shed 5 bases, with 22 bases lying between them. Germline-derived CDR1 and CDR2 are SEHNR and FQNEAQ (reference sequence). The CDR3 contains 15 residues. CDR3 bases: TGTGCCAGCCTTGCTGAGGCGGGAAGAGGACACGAGCAGTACTTC. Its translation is CASLAEAGRGHEQYF. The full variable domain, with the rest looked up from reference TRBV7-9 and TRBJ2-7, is DTGVSQNPRHKITKRGQNVTFRCDPISEHNRLYWYRQTLGQGPEFLTYFQNEAQLEKSRLLSDRFSAERPKGSFSTLEIQRTEQGDSAMYLCASLAEAGRGHEQYFGPGTRLTVT.

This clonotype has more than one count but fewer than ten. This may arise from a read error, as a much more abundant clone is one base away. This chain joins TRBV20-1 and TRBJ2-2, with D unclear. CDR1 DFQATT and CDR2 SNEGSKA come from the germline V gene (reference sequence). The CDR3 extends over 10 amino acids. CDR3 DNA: TGCAGAGGGCGGCACGGGGAGCTGTTTTTT. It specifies CRGRHGELFF.